These T cell receptor beta chains were read from a single sample in a study of blood T cells in healthy people across ages. TCRdb independently ran MiXCR on the 5' RACE reads; one entry per CDR3 protein. Here the sample spans about 900,000 distinct CDR3 sequences, approximately 49% being singletons. The sample comprised blood. The receptors derive from a man aged 25 to 40 in good health. Both conserved end residues are part of each CDR3. D genes are given only for firm matches. The listing skips clone size in some rows; elsewhere it reads once, few, many or a size class.

CDR3 DNA,CDR3 protein,clone size,D gene,CDR3 length,J gene,V gene
TGTGCCAGCAGCTCAACCAGGGGTAGGGTCGCTGAAGCTTTCTTT,CASSSTRGRVAEAFF,-,-,15,TRBJ1-1,TRBV11-3
TGTGCCAGCAGCTATGACCAGGGGAACACCGGGGAGCTGTTTTTT,CASSYDQGNTGELFF,-,-,15,TRBJ2-2,TRBV7-2
TGTGCCAGCAGTGAATATAACTACGAGCAGTACTTC,CASSEYNYEQYF,few,-,12,TRBJ2-7,TRBV6-1
TGTGCCATCGGAAGACAGACCGGGAGGTCGGAGCCCCAGCATTTT,CAIGRQTGRSEPQHF,-,-,15,TRBJ1-5,TRBV10-3
TGTGCCAGCAGCTTAGTTCCGGATAACTATGGCTACACCTTC,CASSLVPDNYGYTF,-,-,14,TRBJ1-2,TRBV7-8
TGTGCCAGCAGCCAAGAATGGCGGAACAATCAGCCCCAGCATTTT,CASSQEWRNNQPQHF,-,-,15,TRBJ1-5,TRBV4-2
TGTGCCAGCAGCTTATGGGGGAGGAGCTCCTACGAGCAGTACTTC,CASSLWGRSSYEQYF,-,-,15,TRBJ2-7,TRBV7-9
TGTGCCAGCATGTTGGAAAGCAATCAGCCCCAGCATTTT,CASMLESNQPQHF,-,-,13,TRBJ1-5,TRBV2
TGTGCCAGCAGCCAGGTTACGATAGCGGGATGGAATGAGCAGTTCTTC,CASSQVTIAGWNEQFF,few,TRBD2,16,TRBJ2-1,TRBV14
TGCAGTGCTAGTGAGGGACGCGCCCAGCATTTT,CSASEGRAQHF,-,-,11,TRBJ1-5,TRBV20-1
TGCAGTGCTAGAGCCCGTAGCGGGGGGTTCACAGATACGCAGTATTTT,CSARARSGGFTDTQYF,few,TRBD2,16,TRBJ2-3,TRBV20-1
TGCGCCAGCAGCTGGGGGACAGAAGAGACCCAGTACTTC,CASSWGTEETQYF,few,TRBD1,13,TRBJ2-5,TRBV5-1
TGCGCCAGCAGTTTAGCGCGGGGACAGGTAACCTACGAGCAGTACTTC,CASSLARGQVTYEQYF,-,TRBD1,16,TRBJ2-7,TRBV12-3/TRBV12-4
TGTGCCAGCAGTTACGGAGGGACAGGGGGTGCCGGGGAGCTGTTTTTT,CASSYGGTGGAGELFF,-,TRBD1,16,TRBJ2-2,TRBV6-5
TGTGCCAGCAGCCAAGATGAGCAGCCCTACGAGCAGTACTTC,CASSQDEQPYEQYF,-,-,14,TRBJ2-7,TRBV3-1
TGTGCCAGCAGTTACTCGGGGACTCCGGGGGAGACCCAGTACTTC,CASSYSGTPGETQYF,-,-,15,TRBJ2-5,TRBV6-5
TGTGCCAGCTCACCAGGGAGCTCCTATAATTCACCCCTCCACTTT,CASSPGSSYNSPLHF,many,-,15,TRBJ1-6,TRBV18
TGTGCCAGCTCCCCTCCGGTGACAGATACGCAGTATTTT,CASSPPVTDTQYF,once,-,13,TRBJ2-3,TRBV18
TGTGCCAGCAGTTTAGCGGGGGGGATCCCTGAAGCTTTCTTT,CASSLAGGIPEAFF,once,-,14,TRBJ1-1,TRBV12-3/TRBV12-4
TGCGCCAGCAGGCGACAGGGGAGTTATGAGACCCAGTACTTC,CASRRQGSYETQYF,-,TRBD1,14,TRBJ2-5,TRBV4-1
TGCGCCAGCAGCCATGACAGGTTGAACACTGAAGCTTTCTTT,CASSHDRLNTEAFF,few,-,14,TRBJ1-1,TRBV4-1
TGTGCCAGCAGTAGACTAGCCACCTACGAGCAGTACTTC,CASSRLATYEQYF,-,TRBD2,13,TRBJ2-7,TRBV7-2
TGTGCCAGCTGGACCATAAACAGGGGGCCGAATGAGCAGTACTTC,CASWTINRGPNEQYF,-,TRBD1,15,TRBJ2-5,TRBV6-6
TGCAGTGGGCGCAGGGGCGGCAATCAGCCCCAGCATTTT,CSGRRGGNQPQHF,once,-,13,TRBJ1-5,TRBV20-1
TGTGCCAGCAGGGCCCAGGGTGATCAGCCCCAGCATTTT,CASRAQGDQPQHF,few,-,13,TRBJ1-5,TRBV12-3/TRBV12-4
TGCGCCAGCAGCCAATGGGGGGAGAGGCCGTACTTC,CASSQWGERPYF,once,-,12,TRBJ2-5,TRBV4-3
TGTGCCAGCAGTTTAGGGAGCTCCTATAATTCACCCCTCCACTTT,CASSLGSSYNSPLHF,many,-,15,TRBJ1-6,TRBV12-3/TRBV12-4
TGCGCCAGCAGCTACCAGCTGGCAGCACAAGAGACCCAGTACTTC,CASSYQLAAQETQYF,-,-,15,TRBJ2-5,TRBV5-1
TGTGCCAGCAGTTCCGGGGGGGCCCAAGAGACCCAGTACTTC,CASSSGGAQETQYF,-,TRBD2,14,TRBJ2-5,TRBV27
TGCAGCGTTGGGTGGACCGCCGCCTACGAGCAGTACTTC,CSVGWTAAYEQYF,-,-,13,TRBJ2-7,TRBV29-1
TGCAGTGCCCCTCAAGGGGGTGGCTCACCCCTCCACTTT,CSAPQGGGSPLHF,once,-,13,TRBJ1-6,TRBV20-1
TGTGCCAGCAGTTACGAGGGGTTTACTACAGATACGCAGTATTTT,CASSYEGFTTDTQYF,-,-,15,TRBJ2-3,TRBV6-5
TGTGCCAGTGGGACCGGGACAGGGGGCCCCAATGAGCAGTTCTTC,CASGTGTGGPNEQFF,-,TRBD1,15,TRBJ2-1,TRBV6-1
TGTGCCAGCTCACCTAATACAGGAGAAACTAATGAAAAACTGTTTTTT,CASSPNTGETNEKLFF,-,-,16,TRBJ1-4,TRBV18
TGTGCCAGCAGTCAGCAGGGGCTCTATTCTGAAGCTTTCTTT,CASSQQGLYSEAFF,many,-,14,TRBJ1-1,TRBV27
TGTGCCTGCAGGGATATATACGGTTCCTACGAGCAGTACTTC,CACRDIYGSYEQYF,few,-,14,TRBJ2-7,TRBV2
TGTGCCAGCAGCTTACTGACAGGGGAGTACCAAGAGACCCAGTACTTC,CASSLLTGEYQETQYF,-,TRBD1,16,TRBJ2-5,TRBV7-8
TGTGCCAGCAACATTCGGGCCCCCGGACGGTTATATGGCTACACCTTC,CASNIRAPGRLYGYTF,-,-,16,TRBJ1-2,TRBV5-6
TGCGCCAGCAGCTTGTGGACTGGAAACACCATATATTTT,CASSLWTGNTIYF,-,-,13,TRBJ1-3,TRBV5-1
TGTGCCACCAGTTCCGGGCCATCCTACGAGCAGTACTTC,CATSSGPSYEQYF,-,-,13,TRBJ2-7,TRBV24-1
TGTGCCAGCAATCTTGGGGCGGGGGGGCCTAGGAACATTCAGTACTTC,CASNLGAGGPRNIQYF,-,TRBD2,16,TRBJ2-4,TRBV2
TGTGCCAGCACCCGACTAGCGGGGGGCAATGAGCAGTTCTTC,CASTRLAGGNEQFF,-,TRBD2,14,TRBJ2-1,TRBV2
TGTGCCAGCAGTTTAGGGGAGGGGCTGGCCTATGGCTACACCTTC,CASSLGEGLAYGYTF,few,-,15,TRBJ1-2,TRBV28
TGCAGTGCTAGTCTTTTCCGGGGGCCGGCCCAAGAGACCCAGTACTTC,CSASLFRGPAQETQYF,few,-,16,TRBJ2-5,TRBV20-1
TGTGCCAGCAGCCCTCGGCAGTCACGCAAGACCCAGTACTTC,CASSPRQSRKTQYF,-,-,14,TRBJ2-5,TRBV3-1
TGTGCCAGCAGTTTAAACGGTGTGCATTCACCCCTCCACTTT,CASSLNGVHSPLHF,-,-,14,TRBJ1-6,TRBV28